This entry features one T cell receptor beta chain sequence. The target antigen is unknown. This entry comes from a study of cytomegalovirus exposure and HLA in healthy donors. Primers included in the PCR were 60 Vbeta and 13 Jbeta primers. This table comes from immunoSEQ multiplex PCR, and its TCRdb copy is limited to in-frame clones, with some not included. This table holds around 100,000 clones, about 75% found once. Trimming left V 0 bases short and J 3 bases short, with 12 bases between. The CDR3 consists of 15 residues. CDR1 is SGHRS and CDR2 is YFSETQ in the germline V gene. General study findings and limits: Among immune exposure information, only CMV serostatus was available. Looking again later, the authors saw that most CMV-associated TCR beta chains seemed HLA-restricted. Presence/absence analysis assumed near-uniform sequencing depth across donors. There were reportedly fewer N-insertions in an Asian-associated ancestry cluster than the roughly 670-donor mean, in a later analysis.

The J gene is TRBJ1-1, the V gene TRBV5-1, with D unclear. Material: PBMCs. This sequence was found in a woman aged 18 to 35 in good health and CMV-seropositive. CDR3: CASSLDPGMHTEAFF. The DNA for the CDR3 is TGCGCCAGCAGCTTGGATCCAGGAATGCACACTGAAGCTTTCTTT.